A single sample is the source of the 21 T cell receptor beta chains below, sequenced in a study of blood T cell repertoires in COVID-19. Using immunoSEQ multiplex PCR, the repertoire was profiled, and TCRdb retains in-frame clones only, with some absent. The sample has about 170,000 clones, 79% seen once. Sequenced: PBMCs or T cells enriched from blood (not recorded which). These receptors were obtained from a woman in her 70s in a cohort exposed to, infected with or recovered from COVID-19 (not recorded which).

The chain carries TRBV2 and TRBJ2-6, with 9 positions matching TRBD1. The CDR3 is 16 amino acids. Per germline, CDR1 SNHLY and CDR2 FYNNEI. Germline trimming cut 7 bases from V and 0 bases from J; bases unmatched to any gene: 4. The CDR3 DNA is TGTGCCAGCAAGGGACAGGGTGACTCTGGGGCCAACGTCCTGACTTTC. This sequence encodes CASKGQGDSGANVLTF.

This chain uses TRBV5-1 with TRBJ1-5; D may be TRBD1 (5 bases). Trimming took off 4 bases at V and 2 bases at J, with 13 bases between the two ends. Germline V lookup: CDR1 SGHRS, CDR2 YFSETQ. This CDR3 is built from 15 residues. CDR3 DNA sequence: TGCGCCAGCAGCCCAACAGGTTTGGGCAATCAGCCCCAGCATTTT. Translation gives CASSPTGLGNQPQHF.

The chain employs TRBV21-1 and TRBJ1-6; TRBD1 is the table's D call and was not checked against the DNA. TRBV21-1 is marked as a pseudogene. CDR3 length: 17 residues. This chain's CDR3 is CASSKIAQGSYNSPLHF. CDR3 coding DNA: TGTGCCAGCAGCAAAATAGCACAGGGCTCCTATAATTCACCCCTCCACTTT.

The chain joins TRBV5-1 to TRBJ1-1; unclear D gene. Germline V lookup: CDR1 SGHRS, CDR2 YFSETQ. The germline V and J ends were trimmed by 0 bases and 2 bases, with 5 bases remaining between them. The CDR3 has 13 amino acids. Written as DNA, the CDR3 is TGCGCCAGCAGCTTGGACAGTAACACTGAAGCTTTCTTT. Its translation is CASSLDSNTEAFF.

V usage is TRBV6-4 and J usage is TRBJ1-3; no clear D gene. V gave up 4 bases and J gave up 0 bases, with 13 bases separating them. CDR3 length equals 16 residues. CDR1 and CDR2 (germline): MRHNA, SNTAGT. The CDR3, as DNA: TGTGCCAGCAGTGCCCCGGGTCCGGTCTCTGGAAACACCATATATTTT. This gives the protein CASSAPGPVSGNTIYF.

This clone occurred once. In DNA form, the CDR3 reads TGTGCCAGCAGTGCCCCGGACAGCGCGAACACCGGGGAGCTGTTTTTT. It specifies CASSAPDSANTGELFF. The chain joins TRBV6-1 to TRBJ2-2; tentative D call: TRBD1 (6 bases). The V end lost 4 bases, the J end lost 0 bases, and 12 bases lay between the germline ends. CDR1 is MNHNS and CDR2 is SASEGT in the germline V gene. The CDR3 is 16 residues long.

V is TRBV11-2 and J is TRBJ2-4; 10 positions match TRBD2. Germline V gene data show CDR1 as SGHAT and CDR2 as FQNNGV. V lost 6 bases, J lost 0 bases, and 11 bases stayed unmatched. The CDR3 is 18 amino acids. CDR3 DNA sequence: TGTGCCAGCAGTTTTATGAGCGGGAGGGAAGGAGCCAAAAACATTCAGTACTTC. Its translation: CASSFMSGREGAKNIQYF.

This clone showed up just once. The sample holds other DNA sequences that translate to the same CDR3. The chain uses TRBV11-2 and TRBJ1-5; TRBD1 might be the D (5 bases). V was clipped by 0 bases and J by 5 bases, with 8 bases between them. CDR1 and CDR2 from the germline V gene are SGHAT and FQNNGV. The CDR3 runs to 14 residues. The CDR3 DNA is TGTGCCAGCAGCTTAGATGGGGGGGATCAGCCCCAGCATTTT. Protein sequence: CASSLDGGDQPQHF. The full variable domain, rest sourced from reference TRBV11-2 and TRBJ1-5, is EAGVAQSPRYKIIEKRQSVAFWCNPISGHATLYWYQQILGQGPKLLIQFQNNGVVDDSQLPKDRFSAERLKGVDSTLKIQPAKLEDSAVYLCASSLDGGDQPQHFGDGTRLSIL.

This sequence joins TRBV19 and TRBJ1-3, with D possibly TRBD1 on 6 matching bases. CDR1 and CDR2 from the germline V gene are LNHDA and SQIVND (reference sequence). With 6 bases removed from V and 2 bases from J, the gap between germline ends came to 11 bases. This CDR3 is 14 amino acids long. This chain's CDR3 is CASSQQGPGNTIYF. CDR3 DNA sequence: TGTGCCAGTAGCCAACAGGGCCCTGGAAACACCATATATTTT.

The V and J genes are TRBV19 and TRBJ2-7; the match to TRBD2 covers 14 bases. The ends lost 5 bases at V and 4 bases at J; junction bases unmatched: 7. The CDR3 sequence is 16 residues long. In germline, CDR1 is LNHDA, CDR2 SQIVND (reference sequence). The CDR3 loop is CASSSRTSGRLYEQYF. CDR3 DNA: TGTGCCAGTAGTTCTCGGACTAGCGGGAGGTTGTACGAGCAGTACTTC.

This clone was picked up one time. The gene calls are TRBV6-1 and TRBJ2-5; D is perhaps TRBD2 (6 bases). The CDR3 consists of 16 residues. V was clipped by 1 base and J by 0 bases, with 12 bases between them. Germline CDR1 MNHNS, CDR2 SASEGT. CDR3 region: CASSEGAGPYQETQYF. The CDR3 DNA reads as TGTGCCAGCAGTGAAGGGGCGGGACCGTACCAAGAGACCCAGTACTTC.

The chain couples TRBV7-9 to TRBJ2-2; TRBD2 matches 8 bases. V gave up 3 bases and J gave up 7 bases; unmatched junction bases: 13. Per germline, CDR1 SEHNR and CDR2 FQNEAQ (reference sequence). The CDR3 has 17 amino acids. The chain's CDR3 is CASSFSPLSGTDGELFF. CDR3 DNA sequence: TGTGCCAGCAGCTTTTCGCCCCTTAGCGGGACTGACGGGGAGCTGTTTTTT.

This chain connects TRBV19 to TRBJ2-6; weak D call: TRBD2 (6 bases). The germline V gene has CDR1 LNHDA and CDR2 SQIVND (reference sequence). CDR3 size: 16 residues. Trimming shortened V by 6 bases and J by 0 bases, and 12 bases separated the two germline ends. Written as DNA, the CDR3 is TGTGCCAGTAGAGCGGACTATACCTCTGGGGCCAACGTCCTGACTTTC. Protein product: CASRADYTSGANVLTF. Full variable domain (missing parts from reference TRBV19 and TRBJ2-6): DGGITQSPKYLFRKEGQNVTLSCEQNLNHDAMYWYRQDPGQGLRLIYYSQIVNDFQKGDIAEGYSVSREKKESFPLTVTSAQKNPTAFYLCASRADYTSGANVLTFGAGSRLTVL.

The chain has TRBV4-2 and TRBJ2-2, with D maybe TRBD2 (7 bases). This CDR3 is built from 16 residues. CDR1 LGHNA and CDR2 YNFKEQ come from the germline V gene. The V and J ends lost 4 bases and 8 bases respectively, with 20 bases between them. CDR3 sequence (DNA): TGTGCCAGCAGCCCCTCGGGGGGCAGGGGATCAGGGGAGCTGTTTTTT. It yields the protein CASSPSGGRGSGELFF.

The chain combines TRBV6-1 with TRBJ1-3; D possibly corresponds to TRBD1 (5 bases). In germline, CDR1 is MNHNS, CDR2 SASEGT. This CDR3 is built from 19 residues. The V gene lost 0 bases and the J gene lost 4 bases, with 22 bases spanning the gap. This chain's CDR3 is CASSEAAGTPIGMGNTIYF. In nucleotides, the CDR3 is TGTGCCAGCAGTGAAGCTGCGGGGACTCCCATAGGGATGGGAAACACCATATATTTT.

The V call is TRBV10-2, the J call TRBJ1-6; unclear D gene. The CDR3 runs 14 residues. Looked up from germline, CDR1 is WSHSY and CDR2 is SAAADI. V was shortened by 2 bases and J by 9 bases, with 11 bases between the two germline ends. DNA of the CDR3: TGCGCCAGCAGTGAGGACACTTGGGCTTCACCCCTCCACTTT. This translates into CASSEDTWASPLHF.

The CDR3 spells CASRRTGPYGYTF. As DNA, the CDR3 is TGTGCCAGCAGGAGGACAGGGCCCTATGGCTACACCTTC. The chain uses TRBV12-3 or TRBV12-4 and TRBJ1-2, with 8 bases matching TRBD1. The CDR3 has 13 amino acids. J lost 4 bases, V lost 6 bases, and 4 bases had no gene match.

CDR3 sequence (DNA): TGTGCCAGCAGCTTAGCTGGGTCGGGCATTCAGTACTTC. This encodes CASSLAGSGIQYF. The rearrangement joins TRBV7-2 to TRBJ2-4, with D uncertain. Germline V gene data show CDR1 as SGHTA and CDR2 as FQGNSA. This CDR3 spans 13 amino acids. V lost 0 bases, J lost 9 bases, and 9 bases lay in between.

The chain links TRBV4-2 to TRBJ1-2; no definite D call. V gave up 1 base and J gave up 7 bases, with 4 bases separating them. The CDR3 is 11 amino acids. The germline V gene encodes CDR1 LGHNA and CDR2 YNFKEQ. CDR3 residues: CASSQASGYTF. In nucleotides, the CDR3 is TGTGCCAGCAGCCAAGCTTCTGGCTACACCTTC.

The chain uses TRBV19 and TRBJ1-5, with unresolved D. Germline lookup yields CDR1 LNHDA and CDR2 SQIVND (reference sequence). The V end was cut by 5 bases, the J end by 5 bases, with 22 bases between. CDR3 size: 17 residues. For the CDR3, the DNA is TGTGCCAGTAGTTCTCCCAATCGCGAGTGGTTTGATCAGCCCCAGCATTTT. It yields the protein CASSSPNREWFDQPQHF.

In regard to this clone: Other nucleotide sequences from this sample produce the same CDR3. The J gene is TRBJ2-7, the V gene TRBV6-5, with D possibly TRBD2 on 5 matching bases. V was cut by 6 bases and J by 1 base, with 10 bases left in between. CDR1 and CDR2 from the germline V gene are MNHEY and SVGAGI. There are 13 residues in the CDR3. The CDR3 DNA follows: TGTGCCAGCAGCTCCCCGGGATCCTACGAGCAGTACTTC. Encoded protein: CASSSPGSYEQYF.